The next 20 T cell receptor beta chains were all read from a single sample in a study of blood T cell repertoires in COVID-19. Sequencing used immunoSEQ multiplex PCR; TCRdb keeps in-frame clones, though not all of them. The sample contains about 110,000 clones, roughly 79% of which appear only once. Sequenced sample: peripheral blood. The origin of the receptors is a woman older than 75 with active or convalescent COVID-19.

CDR3 coding DNA: TGTGCCAGCAGCCAACGCGGGACTTCCAATGAGCAGTTCTTC. Protein product: CASSQRGTSNEQFF. This chain joins TRBV4-2 and TRBJ2-1, with TRBD2 as a possible D gene (6 bases). CDR1 is LGHNA, CDR2 YNFKEQ, per germline. Trimming stripped 2 bases from V and 6 bases from J, with 11 bases between. The CDR3 spans 14 residues.

This rearrangement joins TRBV3-1 (or the pseudogene TRBV3-2) to TRBJ2-1; maybe TRBD1 (5 bases). The CDR3 runs 19 residues. Trimming took off 1 base at V and 0 bases at J, with 19 bases between the two ends. Germline CDR1 is LGHDT and CDR2 is YNNKEL (reference sequence). The CDR3 coding sequence is TGTGCCAGCAGCCAAGTGGGTCAGGGTACATACAGCTCCTACAATGAGCAGTTCTTC. Protein: CASSQVGQGTYSSYNEQFF.

The chain carries TRBV7-6 and TRBJ2-1; 7 bases align to TRBD1. Unmatched junction bases numbered 3, after V lost 2 bases and J lost 2 bases. The CDR3 has 15 amino acids. Germline V gene data show CDR1 as SGHVS and CDR2 as FNYEAQ. The DNA for the CDR3 is TGTGCCAGCAGCTTATTAGGGACAGCCTACAATGAGCAGTTCTTC. It translates to CASSLLGTAYNEQFF.

The chain combines TRBV27 with TRBJ2-7; D perhaps matches TRBD1 (6 bases). V dropped 6 bases and J dropped 4 bases, with 25 bases sitting between them. The germline CDR1 and CDR2 sequences are MNHEY and SMNVEV (reference sequence). This CDR3 is 17 amino acids long. The CDR3 sequence is CASSLKLILDSPYEQYF. DNA of the CDR3: TGTGCCAGCAGCTTGAAGCTTATTTTGGACAGTCCTTACGAGCAGTACTTC.

This clone was counted once. V gene TRBV6-6 combines with J gene TRBJ1-2; 10 bases map to TRBD1. CDR1 MNHNY and CDR2 SVGAGI come from the germline V gene (reference sequence). V trimming: 10 bases; J trimming: 2 bases; junction bases outside the gene matches: 4. This CDR3 comprises 13 residues. This CDR3 is CATRTGGNYGYTF. CDR3 coding DNA: TGTGCCACCAGGACAGGGGGAAACTATGGCTACACCTTC.

The V gene is TRBV3-1 (or the pseudogene TRBV3-2), the J gene TRBJ2-7; the match to TRBD2 covers 10 bases. CDR1 and CDR2 (germline): LGHDT, YNNKEL (reference sequence). J lost 6 bases, V lost 2 bases, and 4 bases had no gene match. CDR3 size: 14 residues. This CDR3 is CASSQLGLATEQYF. DNA of the CDR3: TGTGCCAGCAGCCAATTGGGACTAGCGACCGAGCAGTACTTC.

This clone was observed a single time. The chain carries TRBV2 and TRBJ2-3; TRBD2 might be the D (6 bases). The V gene's germline CDR1 is SNHLY and CDR2 FYNNEI. The CDR3 length is 15 residues. V lost 0 bases and J 3 bases, leaving 10 bases between the germline ends. CDR3 region: CASSEAVSGTDTQYF. CDR3 sequence (DNA): TGTGCCAGCAGTGAAGCGGTTAGCGGAACAGATACGCAGTATTTT.

This clone came up a few times. V and J are TRBV6-5 and TRBJ1-2; 8 positions match TRBD1. The CDR3 is made up of 16 amino acids. Trimming at V came to 2 bases and at J to 4 bases, leaving 9 bases not matched to a gene. Germline V gene sequence: CDR1 MNHEY, CDR2 SVGAGI. The chain's CDR3 is CASSYGAGQETYGYTF. The CDR3 DNA sequence: TGTGCCAGCAGTTACGGTGCGGGACAGGAGACCTATGGCTACACCTTC.

The gene calls are TRBV5-4 and TRBJ1-4; tentative D call: TRBD1 (5 bases). CDR3 length equals 15 residues. Germline V lookup: CDR1 SGHNT, CDR2 YYREEE (reference sequence). V was cut by 3 bases and J by 6 bases, with 15 bases left in between. The CDR3 is CASSSRIPGDEKLFF. The CDR3 DNA reads as TGTGCCAGCAGCTCCCGGATTCCGGGGGATGAAAAACTGTTTTTT.

This clone was seen repeatedly, ten times or more. The chain recombines TRBV3-1 (or the pseudogene TRBV3-2) with TRBJ2-3, with TRBD2 matching 14 bases. CDR3 length: 17 residues. CDR1 is LGHDT, CDR2 YNNKEL, per germline (reference sequence). V dropped 4 bases and J dropped 7; count of bases not matched to a gene: 10. CDR3 residues: CASSRGLAGAAGNTQYF. The DNA of the CDR3 is TGTGCCAGCAGCCGGGGACTAGCGGGAGCGGCAGGGAATACGCAGTATTTT.

CDR3 nucleotide sequence: TGTGCCAGCAGCTTGGGAGGAACTAATGAAAAACTGTTTTTT. Its protein is CASSLGGTNEKLFF. V usage is TRBV7-9 and J usage is TRBJ1-4; D call uncertain. The CDR3 is 14 residues long. V was pared by 3 bases and J by 1 base, with 6 bases between. Per the germline V gene, CDR1 is SEHNR and CDR2 is FQNEAQ (reference sequence).

V and J are TRBV5-4 and TRBJ2-7; 10 bases map to TRBD2. Germline V gene data show CDR1 as SGHNT and CDR2 as YYREEE (reference sequence). The ends lost 0 bases at V and 4 bases at J; junction bases unmatched: 7. This CDR3 contains 16 residues. The CDR3 nucleotides are TGTGCCAGCAGCTTGGCCAGCGGGAGGGCCTTGTACGAGCAGTACTTC. Translated: CASSLASGRALYEQYF. The variable domain in full, with the rest retrieved from reference TRBV5-4 and TRBJ2-7, is ETGVTQSPTHLIKTRGQQVTLRCSSQSGHNTVSWYQQALGQGPQFIFQYYREEENGRGNFPPRFSGLQFPNYSSELNVNALELDDSALYLCASSLASGRALYEQYFGPGTRLTVT.

The V and J genes are TRBV27 and TRBJ2-1, with D perhaps matching TRBD1 (6 bases). The germline CDR1 and CDR2 sequences are MNHEY and SMNVEV (reference sequence). This CDR3 comprises 14 residues. V gave up 3 bases and J gave up 1 base, with 7 bases separating them. The DNA of the CDR3 is TGTGCCAGCAGTTTGAGGGGGTCCTACAATGAGCAGTTCTTC. As protein: CASSLRGSYNEQFF.

This chain uses TRBV19 with TRBJ1-5; D unresolved. Germline CDR1 LNHDA, CDR2 SQIVND (reference sequence). Trimming left V 2 bases short and J 6 bases short, with 17 bases between. This CDR3 is 16 amino acids long. The CDR3 is CASSIYHGGVAQPQHF. The CDR3 DNA follows: TGTGCCAGTAGTATATATCACGGCGGGGTTGCTCAGCCCCAGCATTTT.

This rearrangement joins TRBV16 to TRBJ2-6, with D maybe TRBD1 (5 bases). Between the trimmed V and J ends, which lost 0 bases and 0 bases, there was a span of 12 bases. Germline V CDR1 and CDR2: KGHSY, FQNENV. This CDR3 is 18 amino acids long. The CDR3 DNA is TGTGCCAGCAGCCAATCGGGGCTAGGGGCCTCTGGGGCCAACGTCCTGACTTTC. Amino acid sequence: CASSQSGLGASGANVLTF.

This sequence joins TRBV7-8 and TRBJ1-2, with 10 bases identical to TRBD1. The CDR3 loop spans 16 amino acids. The trim removed 5 bases at V and 5 bases at J, leaving 11 bases unmatched. The V gene's germline CDR1 is SGHVS and CDR2 FQNEAQ. DNA for the CDR3: TGTGCCAGCAGCGCCACCGGGACAGGGGTCGGTTATGGCTACACCTTC. This gives the protein CASSATGTGVGYGYTF.

V and J are TRBV5-6 and TRBJ1-2, with 10 bases matching TRBD1. CDR1 is SGHDT and CDR2 is YYEEEE in the germline V gene. This CDR3 comprises 17 residues. The ends lost 3 bases at V and 7 bases at J; junction bases unmatched: 15. DNA for the CDR3: TGTGCCAGCAGCTCGTCCGGGACAGGGGCACTTTTCGGTGGCTACACCTTC. Protein sequence: CASSSSGTGALFGGYTF.

This clone turned up a few times. The chain couples TRBV27 to TRBJ2-2; a weak D match, TRBD2 (6 bases). Germline CDR1 is MNHEY and CDR2 is SMNVEV (reference sequence). The CDR3 loop spans 13 amino acids. V was cut by 7 bases and J by 6 bases, with 12 bases left in between. CDR3 loop: CASTWRGSGELFF. The CDR3 DNA reads TGTGCCAGCACCTGGCGGGGTTCCGGGGAGCTGTTTTTT.

V is TRBV12-3 or TRBV12-4 and J is TRBJ1-2; D not resolved. This CDR3 contains 11 residues. Trimming pared 4 bases from V and 4 bases from J, leaving 4 bases between. CDR3 nucleotides: TGTGCCAGCAGTTCAGGCTATGGCTACACCTTC. It encodes CASSSGYGYTF.

The chain links TRBV9 to TRBJ1-3; TRBD1 agrees at 7 bases. Germline V gives CDR1 SGDLS, CDR2 YYNGEE. CDR3 length equals 15 residues. V lost 4 bases and J lost 8; bases outside the gene matches: 12. The CDR3 DNA reads as TGTGCCAGCAGCTCATCAGGGGGGCCAGGGGACACCATATATTTT. This translates into CASSSSGGPGDTIYF.